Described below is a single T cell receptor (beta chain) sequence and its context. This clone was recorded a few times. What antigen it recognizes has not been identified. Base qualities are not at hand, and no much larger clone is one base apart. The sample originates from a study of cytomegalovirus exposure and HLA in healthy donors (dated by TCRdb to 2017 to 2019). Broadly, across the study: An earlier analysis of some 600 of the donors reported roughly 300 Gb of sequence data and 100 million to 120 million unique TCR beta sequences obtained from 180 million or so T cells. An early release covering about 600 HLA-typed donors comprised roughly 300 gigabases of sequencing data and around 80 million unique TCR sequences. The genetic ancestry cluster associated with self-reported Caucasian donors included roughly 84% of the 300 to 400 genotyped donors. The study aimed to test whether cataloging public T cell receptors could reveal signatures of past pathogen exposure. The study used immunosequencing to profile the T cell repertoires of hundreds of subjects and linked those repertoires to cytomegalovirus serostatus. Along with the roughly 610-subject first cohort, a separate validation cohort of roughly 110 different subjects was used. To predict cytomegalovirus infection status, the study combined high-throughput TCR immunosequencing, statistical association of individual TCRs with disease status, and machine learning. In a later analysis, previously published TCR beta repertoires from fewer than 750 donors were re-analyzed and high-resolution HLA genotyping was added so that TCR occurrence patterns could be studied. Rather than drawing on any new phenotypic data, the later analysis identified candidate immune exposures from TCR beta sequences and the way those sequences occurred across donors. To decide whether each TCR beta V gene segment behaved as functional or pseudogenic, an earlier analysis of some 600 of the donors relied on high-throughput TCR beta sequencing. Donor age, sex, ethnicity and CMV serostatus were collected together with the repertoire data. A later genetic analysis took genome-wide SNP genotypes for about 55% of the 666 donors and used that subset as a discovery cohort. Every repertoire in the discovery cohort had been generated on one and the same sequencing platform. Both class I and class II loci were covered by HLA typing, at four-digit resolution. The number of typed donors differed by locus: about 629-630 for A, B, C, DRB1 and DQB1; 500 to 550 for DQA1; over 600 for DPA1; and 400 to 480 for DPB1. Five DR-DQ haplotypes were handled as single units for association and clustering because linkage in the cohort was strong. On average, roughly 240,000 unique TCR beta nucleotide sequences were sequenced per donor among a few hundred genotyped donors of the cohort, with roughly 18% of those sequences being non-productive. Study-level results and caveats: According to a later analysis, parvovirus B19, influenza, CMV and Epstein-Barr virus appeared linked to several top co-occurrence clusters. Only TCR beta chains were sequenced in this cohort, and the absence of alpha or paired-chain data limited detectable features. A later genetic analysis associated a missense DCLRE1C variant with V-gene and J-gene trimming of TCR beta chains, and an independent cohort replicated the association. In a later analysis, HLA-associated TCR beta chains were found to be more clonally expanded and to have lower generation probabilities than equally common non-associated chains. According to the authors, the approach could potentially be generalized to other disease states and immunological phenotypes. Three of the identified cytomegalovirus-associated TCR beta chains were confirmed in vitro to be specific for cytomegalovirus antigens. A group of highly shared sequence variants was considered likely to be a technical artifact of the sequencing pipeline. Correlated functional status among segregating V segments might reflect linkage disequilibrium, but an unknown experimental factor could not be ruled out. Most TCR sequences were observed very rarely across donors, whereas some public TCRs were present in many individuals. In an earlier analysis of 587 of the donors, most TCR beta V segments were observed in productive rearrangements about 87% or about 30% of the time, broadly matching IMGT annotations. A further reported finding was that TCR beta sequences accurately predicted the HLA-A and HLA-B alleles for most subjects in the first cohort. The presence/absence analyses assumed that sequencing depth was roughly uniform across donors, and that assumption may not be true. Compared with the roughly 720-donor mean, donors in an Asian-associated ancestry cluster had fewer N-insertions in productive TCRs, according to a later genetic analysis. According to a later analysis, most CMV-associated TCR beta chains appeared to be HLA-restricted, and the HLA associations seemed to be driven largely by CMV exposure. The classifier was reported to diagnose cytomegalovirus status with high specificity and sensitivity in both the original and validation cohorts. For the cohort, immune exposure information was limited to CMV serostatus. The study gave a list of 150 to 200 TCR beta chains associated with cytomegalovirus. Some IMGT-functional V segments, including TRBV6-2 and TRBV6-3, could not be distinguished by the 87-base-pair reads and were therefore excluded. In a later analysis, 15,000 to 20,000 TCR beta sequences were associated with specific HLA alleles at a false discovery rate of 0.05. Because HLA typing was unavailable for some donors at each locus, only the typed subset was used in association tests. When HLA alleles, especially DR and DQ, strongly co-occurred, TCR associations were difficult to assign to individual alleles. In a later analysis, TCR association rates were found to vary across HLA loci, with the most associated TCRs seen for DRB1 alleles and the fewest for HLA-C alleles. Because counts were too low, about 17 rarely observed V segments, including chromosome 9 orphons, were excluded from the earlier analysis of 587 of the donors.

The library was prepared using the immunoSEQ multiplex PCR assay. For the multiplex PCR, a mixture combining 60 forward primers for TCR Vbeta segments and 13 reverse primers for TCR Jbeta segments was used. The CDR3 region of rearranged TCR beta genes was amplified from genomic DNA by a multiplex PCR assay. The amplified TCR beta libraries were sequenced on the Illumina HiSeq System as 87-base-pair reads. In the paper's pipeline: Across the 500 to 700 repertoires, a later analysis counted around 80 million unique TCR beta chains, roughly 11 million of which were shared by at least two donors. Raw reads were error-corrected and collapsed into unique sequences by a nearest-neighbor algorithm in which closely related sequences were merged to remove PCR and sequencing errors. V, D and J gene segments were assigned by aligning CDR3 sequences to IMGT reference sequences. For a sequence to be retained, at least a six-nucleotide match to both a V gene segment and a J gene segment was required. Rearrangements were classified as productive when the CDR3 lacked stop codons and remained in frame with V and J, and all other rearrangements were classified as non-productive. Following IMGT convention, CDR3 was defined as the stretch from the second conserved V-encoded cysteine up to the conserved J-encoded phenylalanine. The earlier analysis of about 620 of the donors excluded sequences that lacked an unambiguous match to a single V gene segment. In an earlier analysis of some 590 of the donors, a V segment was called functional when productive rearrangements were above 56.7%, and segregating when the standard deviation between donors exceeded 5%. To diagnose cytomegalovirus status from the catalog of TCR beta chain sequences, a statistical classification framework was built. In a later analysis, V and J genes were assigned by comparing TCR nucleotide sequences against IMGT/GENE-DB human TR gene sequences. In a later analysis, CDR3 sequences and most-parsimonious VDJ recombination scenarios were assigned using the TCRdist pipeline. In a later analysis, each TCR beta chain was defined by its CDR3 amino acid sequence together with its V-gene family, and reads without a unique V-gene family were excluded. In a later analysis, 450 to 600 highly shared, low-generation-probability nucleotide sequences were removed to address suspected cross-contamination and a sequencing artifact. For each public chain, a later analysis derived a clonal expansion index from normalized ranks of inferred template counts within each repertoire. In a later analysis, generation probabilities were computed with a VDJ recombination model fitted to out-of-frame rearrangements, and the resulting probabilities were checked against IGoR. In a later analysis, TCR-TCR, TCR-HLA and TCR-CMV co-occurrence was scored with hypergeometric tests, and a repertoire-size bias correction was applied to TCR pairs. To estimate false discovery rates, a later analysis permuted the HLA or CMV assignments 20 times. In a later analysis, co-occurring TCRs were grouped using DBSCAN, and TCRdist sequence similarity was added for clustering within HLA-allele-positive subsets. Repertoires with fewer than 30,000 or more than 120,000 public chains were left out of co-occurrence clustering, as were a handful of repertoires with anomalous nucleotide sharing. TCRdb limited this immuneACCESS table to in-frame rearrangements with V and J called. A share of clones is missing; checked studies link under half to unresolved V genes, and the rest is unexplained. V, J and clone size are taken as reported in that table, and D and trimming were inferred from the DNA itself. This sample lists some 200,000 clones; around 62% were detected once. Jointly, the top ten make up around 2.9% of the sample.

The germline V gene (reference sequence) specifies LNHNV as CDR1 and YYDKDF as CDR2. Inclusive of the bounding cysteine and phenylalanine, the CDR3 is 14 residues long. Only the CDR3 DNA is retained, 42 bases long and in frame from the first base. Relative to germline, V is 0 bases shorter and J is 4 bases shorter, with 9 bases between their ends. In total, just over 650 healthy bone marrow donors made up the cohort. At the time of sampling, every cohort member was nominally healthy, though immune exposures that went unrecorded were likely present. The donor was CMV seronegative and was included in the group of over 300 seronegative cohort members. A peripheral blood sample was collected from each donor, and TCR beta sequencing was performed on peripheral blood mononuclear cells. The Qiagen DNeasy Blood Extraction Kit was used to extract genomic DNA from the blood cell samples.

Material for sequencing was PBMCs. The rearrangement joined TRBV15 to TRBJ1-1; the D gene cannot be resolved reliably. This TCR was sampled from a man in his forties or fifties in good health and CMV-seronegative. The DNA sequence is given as TGTGCCACCAGCAGAGATCGGGCGGGCACTGAAGCTTTCTTT. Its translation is CATSRDRAGTEAFF.